The source of this T cell receptor (beta chain) is a study of shared clonotypes between healthy human individuals. Per germline, CDR1 SNHLY and CDR2 FYNNEI. The CDR3 is made up of 14 amino acids. Trimming at V came to 6 bases and at J to 1 base, leaving 3 bases not matched to a gene. About this clone itself: Its target is unknown. A much larger clone differs from this one at a single base, so this may be a read error. Other DNA variants within this sample encode the same CDR3.

Broader study findings: The study found lower generation probabilities in non-shared clonotypes than in those shared by all four donors.

A CD45RA-negative memory subset and a CD45RA+ naive subset were separated from the CD4+ cells. Deep-level settings were used for running the assay. Sequenced by immunoSEQ multiplex PCR; TCRdb stores in-frame clones only, minus some. Altogether hundreds of thousands of clones are present, around 72% being singletons, with the ten largest covering more than 1.5%. The source is a woman aged 25 to 45 in good health. V gene TRBV2 combines with J gene TRBJ2-3, with 8 positions matching TRBD2. What was sequenced was memory CD4+ T cells sorted from blood. The subset: CD45RA-negative fraction. CDR3 bases: TGTGCCAGCAGCCCGACTAGCGGCACAGATACGCAGTATTTT. As protein: CASSPTSGTDTQYF. Using reference TRBV2 and TRBJ2-3 for the parts outside the CDR3, the full variable domain is EPEVTQTPSHQVTQMGQEVILRCVPISNHLYFYWYRQILGQKVEFLVSFYNNEISEKSEIFDDQFSVERPDGSNFTLKIRSTKLEDSAMYFCASSPTSGTDTQYFGPGTRLTVL.